Reported below is one TCR beta chain. At one end, the junction sequence differs from germline, possibly due to a read error. This sample was taken from a study of blood T cell repertoires in COVID-19. Across the whole study: Acute and convalescent COVID-19 specimens originated in the United States, Italy and Spain. PBMCs, B-cell-depleted T cells, or T cells provided the cDNA or gDNA that made up the material.

Authors' data handling: The authors estimated nucleated cell counts from reference gene primer amplification. Profiled with immunoSEQ multiplex PCR; TCRdb holds only in-frame clones, not every one. V and J calls plus clone size are reproduced from that table; the DNA served to infer D and trimming. The sample has some 120,000 clones; less than 90% are singletons. Per germline, CDR1 SGHRS and CDR2 YFSETQ. This CDR3 is built from 16 residues. The TCR sequence derives from a woman aged 25 to 39 who had recovered from COVID-19. Sequences were obtained from peripheral blood. The V and J genes are TRBV5-1 and TRBJ1-1, with a weak D call TRBD1 (6 bases). CDR3 bases: TGCGCCGGCAGCTTACGGCCGGGAGGGGGGAACACTGAAGCTTTCTTT. Amino acids: CAGSLRPGGGNTEAFF.